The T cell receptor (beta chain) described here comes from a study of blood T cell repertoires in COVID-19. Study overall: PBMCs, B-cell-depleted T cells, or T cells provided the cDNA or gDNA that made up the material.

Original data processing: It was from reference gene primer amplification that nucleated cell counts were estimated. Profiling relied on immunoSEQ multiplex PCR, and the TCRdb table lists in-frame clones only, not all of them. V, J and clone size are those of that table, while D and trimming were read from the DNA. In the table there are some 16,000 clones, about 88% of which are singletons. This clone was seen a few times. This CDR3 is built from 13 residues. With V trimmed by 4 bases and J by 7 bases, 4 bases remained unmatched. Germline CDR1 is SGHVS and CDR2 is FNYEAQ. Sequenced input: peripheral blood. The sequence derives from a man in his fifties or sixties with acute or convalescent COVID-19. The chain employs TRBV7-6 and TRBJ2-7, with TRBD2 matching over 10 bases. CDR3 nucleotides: TGTGCCAGCAGCTCTAGCGGGAGTGGGGAGCAGTACTTC. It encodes CASSSSGSGEQYF.